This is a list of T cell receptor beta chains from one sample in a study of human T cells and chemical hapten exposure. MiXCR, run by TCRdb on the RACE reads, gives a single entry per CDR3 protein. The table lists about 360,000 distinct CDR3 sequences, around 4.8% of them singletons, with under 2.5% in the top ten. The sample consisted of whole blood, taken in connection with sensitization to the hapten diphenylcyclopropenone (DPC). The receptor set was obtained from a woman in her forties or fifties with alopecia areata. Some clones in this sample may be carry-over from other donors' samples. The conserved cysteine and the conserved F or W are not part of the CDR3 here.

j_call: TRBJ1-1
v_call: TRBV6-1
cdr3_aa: ASEQSNTEAF

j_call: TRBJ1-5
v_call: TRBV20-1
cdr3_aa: SASQGARDQPQH

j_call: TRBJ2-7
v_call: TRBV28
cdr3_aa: ASSLWGEQY

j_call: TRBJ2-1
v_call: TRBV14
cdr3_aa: ASSHIGVEQF

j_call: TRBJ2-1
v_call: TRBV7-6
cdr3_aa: ASSFSGGGDEQF

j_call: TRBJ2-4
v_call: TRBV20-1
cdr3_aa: SAISLLRGKNIQY

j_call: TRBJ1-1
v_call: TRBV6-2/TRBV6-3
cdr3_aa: ASSPPGPNTEAF

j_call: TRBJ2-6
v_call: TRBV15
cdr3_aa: ATSRDGSSGANVLT

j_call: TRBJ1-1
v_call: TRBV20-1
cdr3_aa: SAGHSNTEAF

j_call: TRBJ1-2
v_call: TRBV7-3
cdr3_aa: ASSPGPLYGYT

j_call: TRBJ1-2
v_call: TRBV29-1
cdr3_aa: SVEDPTAGFYGYT

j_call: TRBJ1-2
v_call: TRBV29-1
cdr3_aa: SAPGNYGYT

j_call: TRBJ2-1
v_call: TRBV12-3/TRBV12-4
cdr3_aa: ASGLAGGGEQF

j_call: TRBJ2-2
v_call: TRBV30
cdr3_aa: AWTYSGRGELF

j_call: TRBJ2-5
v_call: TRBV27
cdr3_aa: ASSSRDTVVETQY

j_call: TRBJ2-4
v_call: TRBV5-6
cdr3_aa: ASSLQQGANIQY

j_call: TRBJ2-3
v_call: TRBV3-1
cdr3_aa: ASSQEASGRPNRGPDTQY

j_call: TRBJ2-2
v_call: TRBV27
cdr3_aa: ASSPRRAGTGELF

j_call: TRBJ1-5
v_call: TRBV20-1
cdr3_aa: SASFGNQPQH

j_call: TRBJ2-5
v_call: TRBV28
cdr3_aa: ASSLSGLGFQETQY

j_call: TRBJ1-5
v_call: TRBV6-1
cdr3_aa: ASTGGWGNQPQH

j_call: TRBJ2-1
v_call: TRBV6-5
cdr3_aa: ASSPLSGAYNEQF

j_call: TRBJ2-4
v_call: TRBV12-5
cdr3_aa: ASGLDAKNIQY

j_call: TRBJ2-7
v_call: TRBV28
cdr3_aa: ASSLFGQGEYEQY

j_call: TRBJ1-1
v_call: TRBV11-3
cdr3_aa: ASIVPGGMGLDTEAF

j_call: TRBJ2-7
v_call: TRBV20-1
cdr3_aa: SARGQGPTYEQY

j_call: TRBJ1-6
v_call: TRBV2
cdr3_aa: ATLDRYNSPLH

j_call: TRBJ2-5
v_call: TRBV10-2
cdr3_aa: ASSIRRQETQY

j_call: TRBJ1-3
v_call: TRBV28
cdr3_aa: ASSAGQGASGNTIY

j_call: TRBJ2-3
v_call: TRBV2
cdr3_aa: ASSGWSGTSTDTQY

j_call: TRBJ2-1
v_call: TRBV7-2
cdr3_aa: ASSFQALANNEQF

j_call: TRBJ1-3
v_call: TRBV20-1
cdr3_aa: SARVTGGRNTIY

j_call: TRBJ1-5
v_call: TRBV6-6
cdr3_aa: ASTLASNQPQH

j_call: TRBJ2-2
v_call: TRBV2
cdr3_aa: ASSDRHVGTGELF

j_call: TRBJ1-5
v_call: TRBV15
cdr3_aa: ATSRDSTGRGRKH

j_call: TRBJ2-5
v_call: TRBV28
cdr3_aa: ASSLRLTQETQY

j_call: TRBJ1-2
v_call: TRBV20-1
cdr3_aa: SAILQVNREGFNYGYT

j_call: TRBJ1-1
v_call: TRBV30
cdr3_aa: AWNLGQEGTEAF

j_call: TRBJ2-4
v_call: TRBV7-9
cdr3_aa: ASSSSTSEGKNIQY

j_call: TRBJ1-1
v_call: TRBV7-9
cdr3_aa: ASSPMLGDGTEAF

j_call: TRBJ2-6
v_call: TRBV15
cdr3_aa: ATSARSGANVLT

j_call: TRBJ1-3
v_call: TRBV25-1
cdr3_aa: ASSASRGRVSGNTIY

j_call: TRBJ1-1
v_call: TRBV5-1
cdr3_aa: ASSVGAEAF

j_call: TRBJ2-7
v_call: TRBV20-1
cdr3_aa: SARKGDYEQY

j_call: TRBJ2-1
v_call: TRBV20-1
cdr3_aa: SARGQVDEQF

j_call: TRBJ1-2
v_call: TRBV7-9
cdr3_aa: ASSRESVGYT

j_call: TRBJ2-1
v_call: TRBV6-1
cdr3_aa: ASSDRYVNEQF